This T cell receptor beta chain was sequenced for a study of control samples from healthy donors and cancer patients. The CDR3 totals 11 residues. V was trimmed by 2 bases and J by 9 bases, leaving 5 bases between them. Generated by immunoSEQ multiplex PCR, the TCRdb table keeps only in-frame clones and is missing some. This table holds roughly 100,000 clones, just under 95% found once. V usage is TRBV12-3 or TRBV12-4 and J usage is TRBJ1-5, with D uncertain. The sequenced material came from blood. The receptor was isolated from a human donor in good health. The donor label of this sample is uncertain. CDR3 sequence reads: CASSLYGPQHF. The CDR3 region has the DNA TGTGCCAGCAGTTTATATGGGCCCCAGCATTTT.